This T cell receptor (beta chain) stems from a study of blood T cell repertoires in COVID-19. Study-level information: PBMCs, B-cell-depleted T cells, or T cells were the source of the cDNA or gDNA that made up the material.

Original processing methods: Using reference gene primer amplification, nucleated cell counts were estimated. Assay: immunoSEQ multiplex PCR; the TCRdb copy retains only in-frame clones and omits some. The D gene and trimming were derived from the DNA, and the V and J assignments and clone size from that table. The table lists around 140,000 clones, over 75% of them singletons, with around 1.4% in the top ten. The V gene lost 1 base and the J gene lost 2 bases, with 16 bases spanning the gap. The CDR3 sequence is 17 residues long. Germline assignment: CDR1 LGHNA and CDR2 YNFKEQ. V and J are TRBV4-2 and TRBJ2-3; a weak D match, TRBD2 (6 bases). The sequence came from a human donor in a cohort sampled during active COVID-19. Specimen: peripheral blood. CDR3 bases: TGTGCCAGCAGCCAAGGGGGAACGGCGGGGCCCACAGATACGCAGTATTTT. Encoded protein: CASSQGGTAGPTDTQYF.